Following are 19 T cell receptor beta chains from one sample sequenced in a study of control samples from healthy donors and cancer patients. This table comes from immunoSEQ multiplex PCR, and its TCRdb copy is limited to in-frame clones, with some not included. The table has approximately 81,000 clones, around 94% seen once. Specimen: blood. Receptors were obtained from a young woman in good health.

V and J are TRBV29-1 and TRBJ2-5; D uncertain. Germline CDR1 reads SQVTM; CDR2 reads ANQGSEA. The CDR3 extends over 14 amino acids. Deletions cut 5 bases from V and 4 bases from J, with 17 bases between. CDR3 sequence reads: CSVQGRVAPETQYF. The DNA for the CDR3 is TGCAGCGTTCAAGGACGGGTAGCCCCAGAGACCCAGTACTTC.

J is TRBJ2-7 and V is TRBV28; D perhaps matches TRBD1 (6 bases). V gave up 5 bases and J gave up 3 bases, with 14 bases separating them. CDR1 is MDHEN and CDR2 is SYDVKM in the germline V gene. The CDR3 runs to 14 residues. The CDR3 sequence: CASSPRQVVYEQYF. The CDR3 nucleotides are TGTGCCAGCAGTCCCCGACAGGTAGTCTACGAGCAGTACTTC.

V and J are TRBV6-5 and TRBJ1-2, with 9 bases lining up with TRBD1. In germline, CDR1 is MNHEY, CDR2 SVGAGI. J gave up 4 bases and V 6 bases, and 9 bases lay outside the gene matches. The CDR3 is made up of 15 amino acids. CDR3 DNA: TGTGCCAGCAGCGGGGACAGGGTAAGGACCTATGGCTACACCTTC. Translation: CASSGDRVRTYGYTF.

J is TRBJ1-2 and V is TRBV29-1, with D unclear. CDR1 SQVTM and CDR2 ANQGSEA come from the germline V gene. Trimming took off 2 bases at V and 5 bases at J, with 18 bases between the two ends. This CDR3 is 15 amino acids long. CDR3 loop: CSVEWIGPRGYGYTF. CDR3 coding DNA: TGCAGCGTTGAATGGATAGGACCCAGAGGGTATGGCTACACCTTC.

V gene TRBV9 combines with J gene TRBJ1-1; D is unclear. The ends were cut back, 3 bases at V and 0 bases at J, with 6 bases in the middle. The CDR3 has 13 residues. CDR1 is SGDLS, CDR2 YYNGEE, per germline. CDR3: CASSATVNTEAFF. CDR3 sequence (DNA): TGTGCCAGCAGCGCAACTGTGAACACTGAAGCTTTCTTT.

This chain connects TRBV7-3 to TRBJ2-7; TRBD2 matches at 12 bases. This CDR3 is 16 amino acids long. Germline V CDR1 and CDR2: SGHTA, FQGTGA. V lost 1 base and J lost 7; bases outside the gene matches: 8. For the CDR3, the DNA is TGTGCCAGCAGCTTAATCCTAGCGGGAGGGCCGCGGGAGCAGTACTTC. Translation gives CASSLILAGGPREQYF.

V and J are TRBV6-2 or TRBV6-3 and TRBJ2-3; TRBD2 aligns across 12 bases. The CDR3 has 16 amino acids. V lost 0 bases to trimming and J lost 5 bases; unmatched junction nucleotides: 3. Germline assignment: CDR1 MNHEY and CDR2 SVGEGT. This CDR3 reads CASSYSLAGGLDTQYF. CDR3 coding DNA: TGTGCCAGCAGTTACTCACTAGCGGGAGGACTAGATACGCAGTATTTT.

The chain uses TRBV10-2 and TRBJ1-1, with 9 bases aligning to TRBD1. The CDR3 loop spans 11 amino acids. The V gene end was trimmed by 5 bases and the J gene end by 12 bases; junction bases not matched to a gene: 4. Germline-derived CDR1 and CDR2 are WSHSY and SAAADI. CDR3 residues: CASSPQGASFF. The CDR3 DNA reads TGCGCCAGCAGTCCACAGGGGGCATCTTTCTTT.

The V call is TRBV7-3, the J call TRBJ2-3; the D gene is possibly TRBD1 (5 bases). Trimming shortened V by 1 base and J by 6 bases, and 38 bases separated the two germline ends. Germline assignment: CDR1 SGHTA and CDR2 FQGTGA. The CDR3 totals 23 residues. CDR3 sequence reads: CASSLNWVPSLFNVRGFGDTQYF. CDR3 DNA sequence: TGTGCCAGCAGCTTAAATTGGGTACCGTCGCTATTCAACGTTAGGGGCTTTGGGGATACGCAGTATTTT.

The gene calls are TRBV6-1 and TRBJ2-5; D is undetermined. CDR1 is MNHNS and CDR2 is SASEGT in the germline V gene. The CDR3 has 13 residues. V shed 3 bases and J shed 3 bases, with 8 bases lying between them. Here the CDR3 DNA reads TGTGCCAGCAGTGATAAGGCAGAAGAGACCCAGTACTTC. Translation: CASSDKAEETQYF.

The chain is built from TRBV7-9 and TRBJ1-3; maybe TRBD1 (6 bases). The CDR3 is 13 amino acids. V was trimmed by 11 bases and J by 3 bases, leaving 14 bases between them. Germline CDR1 and CDR2: SEHNR and FQNEAQ (reference sequence). CDR3 DNA: TGTGCCGTCGCAGGGGCGAGTGGAAACACCATATATTTT. This translates into CAVAGASGNTIYF.

In nucleotides, the CDR3 is TGTGCCATCAGTGAGAGACTGACAGGGGACGGTTCACCCCTCCACTTT. It yields the protein CAISERLTGDGSPLHF. V is TRBV10-3 and J is TRBJ1-6; 8 positions match TRBD1. The CDR3 has 16 amino acids. V dropped 2 bases and J dropped 9; count of bases not matched to a gene: 9. The germline V gene has CDR1 ENHRY and CDR2 SYGVKD.

The chain couples TRBV6-2 or TRBV6-3 to TRBJ1-1; no reliable D call. The CDR3 covers 16 residues. Germline V lookup: CDR1 MNHEY, CDR2 SVGEGT. The V and J ends lost 2 bases and 1 base respectively, with 14 bases between them. Written as DNA, the CDR3 is TGTGCCAGCAGTTACGATTTGGGTTGGCCGAACACTGAAGCTTTCTTT. It is translated as CASSYDLGWPNTEAFF.

This chain joins TRBV7-9 and TRBJ2-7, with D possibly TRBD2 on 5 matching bases. The CDR3 sequence is 19 residues long. Deletions cut 1 base from V and 7 bases from J, with 29 bases between. The germline gives CDR1 SEHNR, CDR2 FQNEAQ (reference sequence). DNA of the CDR3: TGTGCCAGCAGCTTAGACTTCGGTTTTATGGGTCCCACAACGGGAGAGCAGTACTTC. This codes for CASSLDFGFMGPTTGEQYF.

The chain has TRBV7-2 and TRBJ2-7; 11 bases fit TRBD1. CDR1 is SGHTA and CDR2 is FQGNSA in the germline V gene. The J segment lost 6 bases and the V segment lost 4 bases, leaving 8 bases of the junction unmatched. CDR3 length: 15 amino acids. This CDR3 is CASSSSGTGGIEQYF. The CDR3 coding sequence is TGTGCCAGCAGCTCCTCCGGGACAGGGGGAATCGAGCAGTACTTC.

The rearrangement uses TRBV3-1 (or the pseudogene TRBV3-2) and TRBJ2-1; TRBD2 matches at 8 bases. V dropped 1 base and J dropped 4; count of bases not matched to a gene: 3. Per germline, CDR1 LGHDT and CDR2 YNNKEL (reference sequence). The CDR3 is 15 residues long. As DNA, the CDR3 is TGTGCCAGCAGCCAAGTGGCGGGAGGATACAATGAGCAGTTCTTC. This translates into CASSQVAGGYNEQFF.

This clone was recorded only once. The genes are TRBV28 and TRBJ1-6; 9 bases are a match to TRBD1. Germline values: CDR1 MDHEN, CDR2 SYDVKM. CDR3 length equals 16 residues. Trimming cost V 6 bases and J 9 bases; bases outside gene matches: 12. The CDR3 protein is CASRGQGGPQFSPLHF. CDR3 in DNA: TGTGCCAGCAGGGGACAGGGAGGACCTCAATTTTCACCCCTCCACTTT.

V gene TRBV18 combines with J gene TRBJ2-5; tentatively, D is TRBD2 (6 bases). The CDR3 is made up of 16 amino acids. Germline CDR1 and CDR2: KGHSH and LQKENI. The V and J ends lost 2 bases and 5 bases respectively, with 18 bases between them. DNA for the CDR3: TGTGCCAGCTCACCATTCGCGGAGGGCTGGGGGGAGACCCAGTACTTC. Its translation is CASSPFAEGWGETQYF.

J is TRBJ1-1 and V is TRBV6-5; the D is unclear. The germline gives CDR1 MNHEY, CDR2 SVGAGI. The V end was cut by 7 bases, the J end by 3 bases, with 12 bases between. The CDR3 sequence is 13 residues long. As DNA, the CDR3 is TGTGCCAGCATCGGAACGTGGGACACTGAAGCTTTCTTT. Translated: CASIGTWDTEAFF.